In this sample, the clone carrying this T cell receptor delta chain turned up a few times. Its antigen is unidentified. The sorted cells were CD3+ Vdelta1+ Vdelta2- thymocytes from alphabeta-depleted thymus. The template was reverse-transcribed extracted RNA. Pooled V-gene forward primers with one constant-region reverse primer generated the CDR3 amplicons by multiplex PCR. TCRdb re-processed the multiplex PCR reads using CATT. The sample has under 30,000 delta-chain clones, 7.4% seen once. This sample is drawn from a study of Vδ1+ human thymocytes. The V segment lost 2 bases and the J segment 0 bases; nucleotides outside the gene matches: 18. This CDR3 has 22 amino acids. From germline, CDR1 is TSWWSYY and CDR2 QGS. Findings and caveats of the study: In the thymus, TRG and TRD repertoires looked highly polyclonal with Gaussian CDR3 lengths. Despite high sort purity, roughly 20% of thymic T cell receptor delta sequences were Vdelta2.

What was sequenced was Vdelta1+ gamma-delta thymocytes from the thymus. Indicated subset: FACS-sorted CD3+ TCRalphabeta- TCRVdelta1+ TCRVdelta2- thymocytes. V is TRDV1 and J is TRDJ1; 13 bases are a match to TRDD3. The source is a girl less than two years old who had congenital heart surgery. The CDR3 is CALGEVPPLNWGIRSYTDKLIF. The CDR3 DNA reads TGTGCTCTTGGGGAAGTACCCCCCCTCAACTGGGGGATACGATCGTACACCGATAAACTCATCTTT.